The clone carrying this TCR beta chain was counted at least ten times. Its target is not known. The sample belongs to a study of regulatory T cells in long-lasting Graves disease. Through Arm-PCR of CDR3 regions and iRepertoire HTBI primers, TCR beta libraries were built. TCRdb redid the calling of the multiplex PCR reads with MiXCR, one entry per CDR3 protein. The repertoire holds 620,000 or so distinct CDR3 sequences, with about 16% as singletons. The germline V and J ends were trimmed by 4 bases and 1 base, with 10 bases remaining between them. Germline values: CDR1 LNHDA, CDR2 SQIVND (reference sequence). This CDR3 region has 14 residues. The time point: newly diagnosed GD, antithyroid drugs for less than 3 months. RNA from PBMCs was the source of the TCR library. Study-wide points: Accuracy might have suffered from few samples.

This sample was shared with a second study, whose subject was T cells in Graves' hyperthyroidism and ophthalmopathy. That investigation notes: The hyperthyroidism was newly diagnosed and had lasted under 2 months; the patients were aged 18 to 65. Clinicians diagnosed patients from clinical symptoms, serum thyroxine and TRAb, thyroid ultrasound and orbital computed tomography. Ophthalmopathy was predicted by the model a median of roughly 6.7 months ahead of onset.

This sequence originates from a woman aged 25 to 39 with Graves disease. The material sequenced was peripheral blood mononuclear cells (PBMCs), taken at new diagnosis, from a patient treated with antithyroid drugs. The gene calls are TRBV19 and TRBJ1-1, with unresolved D. In DNA, the CDR3 is TGTGCCAGTAGTACCGATTACAAGAACACTGAAGCTTTCTTT. Translated, it gives CASSTDYKNTEAFF.